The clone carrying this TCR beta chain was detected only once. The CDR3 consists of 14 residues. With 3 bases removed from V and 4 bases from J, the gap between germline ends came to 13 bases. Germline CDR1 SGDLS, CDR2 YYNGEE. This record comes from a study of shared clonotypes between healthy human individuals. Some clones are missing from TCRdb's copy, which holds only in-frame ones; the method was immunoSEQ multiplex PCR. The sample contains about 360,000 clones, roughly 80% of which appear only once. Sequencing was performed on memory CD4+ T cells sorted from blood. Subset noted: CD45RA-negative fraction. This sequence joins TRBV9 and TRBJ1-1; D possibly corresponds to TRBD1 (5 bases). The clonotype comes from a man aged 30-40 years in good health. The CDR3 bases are TGTGCCAGCAGCGCCAGGGTCCAGCCCACTGAAGCTTTCTTT. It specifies CASSARVQPTEAFF.